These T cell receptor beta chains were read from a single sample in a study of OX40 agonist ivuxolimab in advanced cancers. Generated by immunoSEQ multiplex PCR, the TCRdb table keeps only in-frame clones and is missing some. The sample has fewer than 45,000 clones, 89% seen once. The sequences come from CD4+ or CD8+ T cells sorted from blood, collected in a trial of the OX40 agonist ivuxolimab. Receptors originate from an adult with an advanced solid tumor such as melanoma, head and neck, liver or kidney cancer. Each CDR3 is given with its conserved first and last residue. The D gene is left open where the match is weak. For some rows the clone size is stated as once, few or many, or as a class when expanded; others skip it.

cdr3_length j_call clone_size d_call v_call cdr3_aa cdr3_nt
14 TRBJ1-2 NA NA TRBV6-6 CASSYGGRGYGYTF TGTGCCAGCAGTTACGGCGGCAGGGGCTATGGCTACACCTTC
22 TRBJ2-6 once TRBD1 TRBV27 CASSFRDRVEEGVPSGANVLTF TGTGCCAGCAGTTTCCGGGACAGAGTAGAAGAGGGGGTCCCCTCTGGGGCCAACGTCCTGACTTTC
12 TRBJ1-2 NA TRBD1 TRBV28 CATGDRGYGYTF TGTGCCACCGGGGACAGGGGATATGGCTACACCTTC
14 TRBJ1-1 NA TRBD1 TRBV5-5 CASSRQGMNTEAFF TGTGCCAGCAGTAGACAGGGAATGAACACTGAAGCTTTCTTT
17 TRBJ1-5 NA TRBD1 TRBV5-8 CASSLGTGIRSNQPQHF TGTGCCAGCAGCTTGGGGACAGGGATTAGGAGCAATCAGCCCCAGCATTTT
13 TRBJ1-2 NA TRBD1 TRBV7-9 CASSLNTQGGYTF TGTGCCAGCAGCTTAAACACACAGGGGGGCTACACCTTC
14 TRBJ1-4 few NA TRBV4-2 CASTPGPTNEKLFF TGTGCCAGCACCCCTGGGCCAACTAATGAAAAACTGTTTTTT
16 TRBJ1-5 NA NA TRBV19 CASSIVSGQGNQPQHF TGTGCCAGTAGTATAGTTTCGGGGCAGGGCAATCAGCCCCAGCATTTT
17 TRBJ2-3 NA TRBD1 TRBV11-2 CASSKMGQGEIADTQYF TGTGCCAGCAGCAAAATGGGACAGGGAGAGATCGCAGATACGCAGTATTTT
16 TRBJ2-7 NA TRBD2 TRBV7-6 CASSLLGGGFSYEQYF TGTGCCAGCAGCTTACTAGGCGGGGGTTTCTCCTACGAGCAGTACTTC
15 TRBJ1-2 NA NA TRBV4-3 CASSRRQYDGGGYTF TGCGCCAGCAGCCGCCGACAGTATGATGGGGGTGGCTACACCTTC
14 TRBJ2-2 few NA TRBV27 CASSPSTRLGELFF TGTGCCAGCAGTCCAAGCACGAGACTCGGGGAGCTGTTTTTT
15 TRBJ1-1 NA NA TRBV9 CASSVAGRLNTEAFF TGTGCCAGCAGCGTAGCTGGCAGGTTGAACACTGAAGCTTTCTTT
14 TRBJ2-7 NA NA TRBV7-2 CASRSSGPDYEQYF TGTGCCAGCAGATCCAGCGGGCCAGATTACGAGCAGTACTTC
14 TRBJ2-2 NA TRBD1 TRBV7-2 CASSLDRGPGELFF TGTGCCAGCAGCTTGGACAGGGGGCCCGGGGAGCTGTTTTTT
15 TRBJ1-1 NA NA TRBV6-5 CASSYSPRVNTEAFF TGTGCCAGCAGTTACTCCCCTCGGGTGAACACTGAAGCTTTCTTT
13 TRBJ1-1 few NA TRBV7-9 CASSFNRGTEAFF TGTGCCAGCAGTTTTAATCGGGGCACTGAAGCTTTCTTT
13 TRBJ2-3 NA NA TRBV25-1 CASGRRGADTQYF TGTGCCAGCGGAAGGCGCGGTGCAGATACGCAGTATTTT
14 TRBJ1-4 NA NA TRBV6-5 CASSTRGSNEKLFF TGTGCCAGCAGTACTCGGGGATCTAATGAAAAACTGTTTTTT
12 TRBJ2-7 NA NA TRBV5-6 CASSFTSYEQYF TGTGCCAGCAGCTTCACAAGTTACGAGCAGTACTTC
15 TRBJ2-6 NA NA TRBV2 CASSPTPSGANVLTF TGTGCCAGCAGCCCGACCCCCTCTGGGGCCAACGTCCTGACTTTC
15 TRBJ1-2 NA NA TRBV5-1 CASSLALGGDYGYTF TGCGCCAGCAGCTTGGCTCTGGGGGGAGACTATGGCTACACCTTC
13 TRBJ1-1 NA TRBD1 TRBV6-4 CASSEIQGANAFF TGTGCCAGCAGTGAAATACAGGGGGCAAATGCTTTCTTT
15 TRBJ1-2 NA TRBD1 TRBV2 CASTRTGYSNYGYTF TGTGCCAGCACCAGGACAGGGTATTCTAACTATGGCTACACCTTC
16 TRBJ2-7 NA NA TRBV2 CASRQTRTAGSYEQYF TGTGCCAGCAGGCAAACCAGGACAGCGGGGAGCTACGAGCAGTACTTC
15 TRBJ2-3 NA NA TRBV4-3 CASSQERGSIDTQYF TGCGCCAGCAGCCAAGAAAGGGGTTCTATTGATACGCAGTATTTT
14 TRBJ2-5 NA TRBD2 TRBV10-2 CASCGSGGRETQYF TGCGCCAGCTGTGGTAGCGGGGGACGAGAGACCCAGTACTTC
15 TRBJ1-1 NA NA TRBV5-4 CASSFYTRAWTEAFF TGTGCCAGCAGCTTTTACACCAGGGCCTGGACTGAAGCTTTCTTT
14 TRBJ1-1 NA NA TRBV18 CASSPPMRATEAFF TGTGCCAGCTCACCACCGATGCGGGCTACTGAAGCTTTCTTT
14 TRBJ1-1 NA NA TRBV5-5 CASRKEADNTEAFF TGTGCCAGCAGGAAGGAGGCAGATAACACTGAAGCTTTCTTT
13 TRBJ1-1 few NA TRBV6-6 CASSWGGNTEAFF TGTGCCAGCAGTTGGGGTGGGAACACTGAAGCTTTCTTT
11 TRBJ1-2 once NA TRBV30 CAWSADQPSSF TGTGCCTGGAGTGCGGATCAACCCTCTTCCTTC
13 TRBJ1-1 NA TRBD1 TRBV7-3 CASSLGQGAEAFF TGTGCCAGCAGCTTGGGACAGGGAGCTGAAGCTTTCTTT
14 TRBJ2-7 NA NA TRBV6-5 CASRTARSSYEQYF TGTGCCAGCAGAACAGCCCGTAGCTCCTACGAGCAGTACTTC
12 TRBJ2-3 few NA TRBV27 CASSQYTDTQYF TGTGCCAGCAGTCAGTACACAGATACGCAGTATTTT
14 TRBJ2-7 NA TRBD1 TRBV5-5 CASSFHTGGYEQYF TGTGCCAGCAGCTTCCACACAGGGGGCTACGAGCAGTACTTC
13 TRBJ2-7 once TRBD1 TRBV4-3 CASSQDRGYEQYF TGCGCCAGCAGCCAGGACAGGGGCTACGAGCAGTACTTC
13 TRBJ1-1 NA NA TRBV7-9 CASFGTAGTEAFF TGTGCCAGCTTCGGGACGGCGGGAACTGAAGCTTTCTTT
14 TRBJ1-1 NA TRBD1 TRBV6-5 CASSLGQGDTEAFF TGTGCCAGCAGCCTGGGACAGGGGGACACTGAAGCTTTCTTT
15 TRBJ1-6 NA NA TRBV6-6 CASSYSRDARSPLHF TGTGCCAGCAGTTACTCCCGGGACGCCCGTTCACCCCTCCACTTT
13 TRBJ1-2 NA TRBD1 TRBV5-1 CASSLGQGDGYTF TGCGCCAGCAGCTTGGGACAGGGCGATGGCTACACCTTC
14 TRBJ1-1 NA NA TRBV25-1 CASSEFLGSREAFF TGTGCCAGCAGTGAATTCTTAGGATCGAGGGAAGCTTTCTTT
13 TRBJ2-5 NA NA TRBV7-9 CASSPDWSETQYF TGTGCCAGCAGCCCTGACTGGAGTGAGACCCAGTACTTC
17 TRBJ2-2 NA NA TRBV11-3 CASSPRWGAFDTGELFF TGTGCCAGCAGCCCAAGGTGGGGGGCTTTTGACACCGGGGAGCTGTTTTTT
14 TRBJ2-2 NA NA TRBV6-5 CASSSTGYTGELFF TGTGCCAGCAGTTCCACAGGGTACACCGGGGAGCTGTTTTTT
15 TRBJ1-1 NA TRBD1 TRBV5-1 CASSLAETGSPEAFF TGCGCCAGCAGCTTGGCTGAGACAGGGTCTCCTGAAGCTTTCTTT
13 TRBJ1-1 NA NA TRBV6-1 CAGGKQRNTEAFF TGTGCCGGGGGTAAACAGAGAAACACTGAAGCTTTCTTT
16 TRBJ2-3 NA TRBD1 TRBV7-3 CASSFHGTGFTDTQYF TGTGCCAGCAGCTTCCACGGGACAGGGTTCACAGATACGCAGTATTTT
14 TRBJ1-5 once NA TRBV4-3 CASSRDVSNQPQHF TGCGCCAGCAGCCGGGACGTTAGCAATCAGCCCCAGCATTTT
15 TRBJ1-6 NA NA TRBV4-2 CASSQEARKGSPLHF TGTGCCAGCAGCCAAGAAGCGAGAAAAGGCTCACCCCTCCACTTT
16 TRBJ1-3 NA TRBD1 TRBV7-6 CASSLARQGDWNTIYF TGTGCCAGCAGCTTAGCGCGCCAGGGGGACTGGAACACCATATATTTT
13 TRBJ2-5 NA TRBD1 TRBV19 CASSAQGAKTQYF TGTGCCAGTAGCGCACAGGGGGCGAAGACCCAGTACTTC
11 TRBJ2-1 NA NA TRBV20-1 CSARGAYEQFF TGCAGTGCTAGGGGGGCCTATGAGCAGTTCTTC
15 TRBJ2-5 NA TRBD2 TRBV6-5 CASSYMLAARETQYF TGTGCCAGCAGTTATATGCTAGCGGCCCGAGAGACCCAGTACTTC
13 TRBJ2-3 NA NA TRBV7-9 CASSGAGKDTQYF TGTGCCAGCAGCGGGGCAGGGAAAGATACGCAGTATTTT
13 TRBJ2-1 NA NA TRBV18 CASSPPSRDEQFF TGTGCCAGCTCACCACCGAGTAGGGATGAGCAGTTCTTC
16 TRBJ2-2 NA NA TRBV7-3 CASKQSGGTDTGELFF TGTGCCAGCAAACAATCCGGGGGTACCGACACCGGGGAGCTGTTTTTT
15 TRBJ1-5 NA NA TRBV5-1 CASSLDSGSRQPQHF TGCGCCAGCAGCTTGGATTCGGGGTCGAGACAGCCCCAGCATTTT
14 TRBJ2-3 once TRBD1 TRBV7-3 CASSMGQVTDTQYF TGTGCCAGCAGCATGGGACAGGTCACAGATACGCAGTATTTT
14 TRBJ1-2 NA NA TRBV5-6 CASSLDPGGGGYTF TGTGCCAGCAGCTTGGATCCGGGGGGTGGCGGCTACACCTTC